These 32 T cell receptor beta chains were sequenced from one sample in a study of T cells in Graves' hyperthyroidism and ophthalmopathy. Amplified regions were TCR beta CDR3 sequences from RNA transcripts. First-round RT-PCR targeting the TCR CDR3 was performed with the HTBI primer set. Each CDR3 protein gets one entry after TCRdb re-called the multiplex PCR reads with MiXCR. The data contain under 350,000 distinct CDR3 sequences, around a fifth of them singletons. The sequenced material came from blood. These receptors all come from a woman in her fifties or sixties with Graves' hyperthyroidism.

This clonotype was observed at least ten times. The chain couples TRBV5-5 to TRBJ1-5, with TRBD1 as a possible D gene (6 bases). Per germline, CDR1 SGHKS and CDR2 YYEKEE (reference sequence). The CDR3 is 15 amino acids. Between the trimmed V and J ends, which lost 4 bases and 5 bases, there was a span of 16 bases. CDR3 region: CASSIGTMLHQPQHF. Here the CDR3 DNA reads TGTGCCAGCAGCATAGGGACAATGCTCCATCAGCCCCAGCATTTT. The complete variable domain, with remaining parts taken from reference TRBV5-5 and TRBJ1-5, reads DAGVTQSPTHLIKTRGQQVTLRCSPISGHKSVSWYQQVLGQGPQFIFQYYEKEERGRGNFPDRFSARQFPNYSSELNVNALLLGDSALYLCASSIGTMLHQPQHFGDGTRLSIL.

This clonotype was recorded at least ten times. The chain employs TRBV2 and TRBJ2-2; 7 bases agree with TRBD1. The CDR3 runs 13 residues. Germline V lookup: CDR1 SNHLY, CDR2 FYNNEI. V shed 6 bases and J 5 bases; nucleotides not matched to a gene: 3. CDR3 sequence (DNA): TGTGCCAGCAGCAGACAGGGTACCGGGGAGCTGTTTTTT. Translating gives CASSRQGTGELFF.

This clonotype was counted ten times or more. The chain links TRBV7-9 to TRBJ2-1; TRBD2 matches at 9 bases. The CDR3 has 16 amino acids. Germline V gene lookup returns CDR1 SEHNR and CDR2 FQNEAQ (reference sequence). Unmatched junction bases numbered 6, after V lost 5 bases and J lost 1 base. CDR3 region: CASSPRRGGSYNEQFF. CDR3 nucleotide sequence: TGTGCCAGCAGCCCCAGGCGGGGGGGGTCCTACAATGAGCAGTTCTTC. Variable domain in full (rest from reference TRBV7-9 and TRBJ2-1): DTGVSQNPRHKITKRGQNVTFRCDPISEHNRLYWYRQTLGQGPEFLTYFQNEAQLEKSRLLSDRFSAERPKGSFSTLEIQRTEQGDSAMYLCASSPRRGGSYNEQFFGPGTRLTVL.

This clonotype was seen repeatedly, ten times or more. V and J are TRBV5-6 and TRBJ1-5, with D maybe TRBD1 (6 bases). V was clipped by 0 bases and J by 2 bases, with 9 bases between them. The germline CDR1 and CDR2 sequences are SGHDT and YYEEEE. The CDR3 consists of 15 residues. The CDR3 spells CASSLGTVGNQPQHF. CDR3 nucleotides: TGTGCCAGCAGCTTGGGGACAGTCGGCAATCAGCCCCAGCATTTT. The full variable domain, with the rest looked up from reference TRBV5-6 and TRBJ1-5, is DAGVTQSPTHLIKTRGQQVTLRCSPKSGHDTVSWYQQALGQGPQFIFQYYEEEERQRGNFPDRFSGHQFPNYSSELNVNALLLGDSALYLCASSLGTVGNQPQHFGDGTRLSIL.

This clonotype was recorded at least ten times. The CDR3 coding sequence is TGTGCCAGCAGTGAAACCCCCAGGGCCAATCAGCCCCAGCATTTT. It codes for CASSETPRANQPQHF. This chain joins TRBV6-1 and TRBJ1-5, with D tentatively TRBD1 (5 bases). Germline CDR1 and CDR2: MNHNS and SASEGT. The CDR3 runs to 15 residues. Between the trimmed V and J ends, which lost 2 bases and 3 bases, there was a span of 11 bases.

The chain is built from TRBV30 and TRBJ2-1, with D hard to call. The CDR3 has 11 residues. CDR1 and CDR2 from the germline V gene are GTSNPN and SVGIG (reference sequence). V was pared by 0 bases and J by 7 bases, with 4 bases between. Here the CDR3 reads CAWSVQNEQFF. The DNA for the CDR3 is TGTGCCTGGAGTGTACAGAATGAGCAGTTCTTC.

This clonotype was observed at least ten times. The chain has TRBV28 and TRBJ2-7; 8 bases align to TRBD2. The V gene end was trimmed by 6 bases and the J gene end by 5 bases; junction bases not matched to a gene: 12. CDR3 size: 15 residues. The germline V gene encodes CDR1 MDHEN and CDR2 SYDVKM. The CDR3 nucleotides are TGTGCCAGCAGACCCAATGGCGCGGGAGGTGACGAGCAGTACTTC. Translated: CASRPNGAGGDEQYF.

The sample holds many counts of this clonotype. The chain carries TRBV30 and TRBJ2-7, with TRBD1 identical over 7 bases. CDR1 and CDR2 (germline): GTSNPN, SVGIG (reference sequence). V was pared by 2 bases and J by 3 bases, with 10 bases of the junction left unmatched. This CDR3 comprises 15 residues. CDR3 sequence: CAWSRPEGAHYEQYF. CDR3 DNA sequence: TGTGCCTGGAGTCGACCCGAGGGGGCTCACTACGAGCAGTACTTC.

This rearrangement joins TRBV27 to TRBJ2-1; 7 positions agree with TRBD1. Germline V gene lookup returns CDR1 MNHEY and CDR2 SMNVEV (reference sequence). With V trimmed by 7 bases and J by 2 bases, 8 bases remained unmatched. The CDR3 has 15 amino acids. The CDR3 bases are TGTGCCAGCACTACTCGACAGGGACCCTACAATGAGCAGTTCTTC. Residues: CASTTRQGPYNEQFF.

Ten or more counts support this clonotype. The chain uses TRBV20-1 and TRBJ2-2; D is uncertain. The CDR3 extends over 14 amino acids. Trimming cost V 3 bases and J 5 bases, with 13 bases left between them. CDR1 and CDR2 from the germline V gene are DFQATT and SNEGSKA (reference sequence). The CDR3 sequence is CSARMVAATGELFF. DNA of the CDR3: TGCAGTGCTAGGATGGTGGCAGCAACCGGGGAGCTGTTTTTT.

This clonotype was detected many times. The chain has TRBV29-1 and TRBJ1-1; tentative D call: TRBD1 (6 bases). CDR1 and CDR2 (germline): SQVTM, ANQGSEA. This CDR3 spans 14 amino acids. The ends were cut back, 5 bases at V and 0 bases at J, with 13 bases in the middle. The CDR3 sequence: CSVTLGGLNTEAFF. The CDR3 DNA reads as TGCAGCGTTACCCTCGGGGGGCTGAACACTGAAGCTTTCTTT.

This clonotype has a count of ten or more. J is TRBJ1-2 and V is TRBV6-1; 9 bases match TRBD1. V trimming: 7 bases; J trimming: 4 bases; junction bases outside the gene matches: 7. Germline CDR1 MNHNS, CDR2 SASEGT. This CDR3 contains 14 residues. CDR3 nucleotides: TGTGCCAGCATACCGGGACAGGGACCCTATGGCTACACCTTC. Protein sequence: CASIPGQGPYGYTF.

This clonotype appeared a few times. The chain combines TRBV5-6 with TRBJ1-1; D call uncertain. The V and J ends lost 0 bases and 0 bases respectively, with 9 bases between them. The length of the CDR3 is 15 residues. Germline-derived CDR1 and CDR2 are SGHDT and YYEEEE. CDR3 nucleotides: TGTGCCAGCAGCTTGGGGATAGGAATGAACACTGAAGCTTTCTTT. It is translated as CASSLGIGMNTEAFF.

This clonotype was seen once. This chain uses TRBV11-2 with TRBJ1-3; no reliable D call. This CDR3 is 15 amino acids long. V lost 1 base, J lost 0 bases, and 7 bases lay in between. CDR1 and CDR2 (germline): SGHAT, FQNNGV. Written as DNA, the CDR3 is TGTGCCAGCAGCTTAGGACGGCACTCTGGAAACACCATATATTTT. It yields the protein CASSLGRHSGNTIYF.

This clonotype was seen more than once but under ten times. V gene TRBV20-1 combines with J gene TRBJ1-4; 7 bases fit TRBD1. Germline V gives CDR1 DFQATT, CDR2 SNEGSKA (reference sequence). The V segment lost 5 bases and the J segment 8 bases; nucleotides outside the gene matches: 8. CDR3 length equals 13 residues. The CDR3 spells CSAGQALGEKLFF. CDR3 DNA sequence: TGCAGTGCTGGACAGGCTCTTGGAGAAAAACTGTTTTTT.

This clonotype was detected many times. CDR3 coding DNA: TGTGCCAGCAGCTTAGAATGGGGGGGCGCAGATACGCAGTATTTT. This gives the protein CASSLEWGGADTQYF. This chain connects TRBV11-2 to TRBJ2-3, with D perhaps TRBD2 (7 bases). Trimming pared 0 bases from V and 4 bases from J, leaving 11 bases between. This CDR3 spans 15 amino acids. Germline assignment: CDR1 SGHAT and CDR2 FQNNGV.

This clonotype occurred a few times. The chain uses TRBV7-3 and TRBJ2-5; maybe TRBD1 (6 bases). Germline V CDR1 and CDR2: SGHTA, FQGTGA. V lost 5 bases to trimming and J lost 7 bases, with 20 bases between them. CDR3 length: 15 residues. CDR3 residues: CASSPMGAAKGTQYF. Written as DNA, the CDR3 is TGTGCCAGCAGCCCAATGGGGGCAGCCAAGGGGACCCAGTACTTC.

At least ten counts were recorded for this clonotype. The chain uses TRBV7-9 and TRBJ2-1; no firm D call. The germline CDR1 and CDR2 sequences are SEHNR and FQNEAQ (reference sequence). This CDR3 spans 14 amino acids. With 3 bases removed from V and 3 bases from J, the gap between germline ends came to 9 bases. The CDR3 protein is CASSFGSYYNEQFF. CDR3 sequence (DNA): TGTGCCAGCAGCTTTGGCAGTTACTACAATGAGCAGTTCTTC.

The chain is built from TRBV5-4 and TRBJ1-1, with 9 nucleotides matching TRBD1. V gave up 2 bases and J gave up 4 bases; unmatched junction bases: 6. CDR3 length: 15 amino acids. From germline, CDR1 is SGHNT and CDR2 YYREEE (reference sequence). The CDR3 DNA follows: TGTGCCAGCAGCTTCGCCGGACAGGGGAGCACTGAAGCTTTCTTT. Translated, it gives CASSFAGQGSTEAFF.

This clonotype occurred many times. The rearrangement uses TRBV15 and TRBJ1-4; perhaps TRBD1 as D (5 bases). Trimming removed 1 base at V and 3 bases at J, with 12 bases between. Germline loops: CDR1 LNHNV, CDR2 YYDKDF (reference sequence). The CDR3 loop spans 16 amino acids. The CDR3 nucleotides read TGTGCCACCAGCAGAGCGAATCGGGACGCTAATGAAAAACTGTTTTTT. Amino acid sequence: CATSRANRDANEKLFF. The full variable domain, completed using reference TRBV15 and TRBJ1-4, is DAMVIQNPRYQVTQFGKPVTLSCSQTLNHNVMYWYQQKSSQAPKLLFHYYDKDFNNEADTPDNFQSRRPNTSFCFLDIRSPGLGDTAMYLCATSRANRDANEKLFFGSGTQLSVL.

This clonotype has ten or more counts. Here the CDR3 DNA reads TGCAGTGCTAGGGCCGGGATATTCCACGAGCAGTACTTC. Protein sequence: CSARAGIFHEQYF. V is TRBV20-1 and J is TRBJ2-7; tentative D call: TRBD2 (5 bases). The CDR3 covers 13 residues. The germline V gene encodes CDR1 DFQATT and CDR2 SNEGSKA (reference sequence). Trimming took 3 bases from V and 5 from J, leaving 14 bases between them.

The table lists this clonotype with a few counts. An end of the junction does not agree with germline; a read error may underlie this. J is TRBJ2-3 and V is TRBV6-1, with D perhaps matching TRBD1 (6 bases). Germline CDR1 is MNHNS and CDR2 is SASEGT. This CDR3 contains 15 residues. The CDR3 loop reads CANSESGHGTDTQYF. Here the CDR3 DNA reads TGTGCCAACAGTGAATCGGGACACGGGACAGATACGCAGTATTTT.

In this sample, this clonotype turned up a few times. The CDR3 spells CASSRLPGLAGNEQFF. CDR3 sequence (DNA): TGTGCCAGCAGTCGATTGCCGGGACTAGCTGGCAATGAGCAGTTCTTC. The chain recombines TRBV12-3 or TRBV12-4 with TRBJ2-1, with 9 bases fitting TRBD2. The CDR3 length is 16 residues. The V gene end was trimmed by 5 bases and the J gene end by 6 bases; junction bases not matched to a gene: 11.

This clonotype was seen only a few times. A read error may be the cause here, since a much bigger clone is one base away. The V and J genes are TRBV2 and TRBJ2-2, with unresolved D. V lost 6 bases to trimming and J lost 7 bases, with 12 bases between them. Germline loops: CDR1 SNHLY, CDR2 FYNNEI. The CDR3 runs to 13 residues. CDR3 nucleotides: TGTGCCAGCAGCCCCGATCCTATCGGGGAGCTGTTTTTT. It is translated as CASSPDPIGELFF.

This clonotype was seen ten or more times. This chain joins TRBV2 and TRBJ2-3, with no clear D. CDR1 and CDR2 from the germline V gene are SNHLY and FYNNEI. The V end lost 6 bases, the J end lost 6 bases, and 10 bases lay between the germline ends. The CDR3 extends over 12 amino acids. The CDR3 spells CASSQRVDTQYF. In nucleotides, the CDR3 is TGTGCCAGCAGCCAACGGGTTGATACGCAGTATTTT.

This rearrangement joins TRBV9 to TRBJ1-4; D uncertain. V lost 3 bases, J lost 2 bases, and 8 bases lay in between. CDR1 and CDR2 (germline): SGDLS, YYNGEE. The CDR3 runs 14 residues. The CDR3 protein is CASSEGVTNEKLFF. The DNA of the CDR3 is TGTGCCAGCAGCGAGGGAGTTACTAATGAAAAACTGTTTTTT. Full variable domain (outside the CDR3, taken from reference TRBV9 and TRBJ1-4): DSGVTQTPKHLITATGQRVTLRCSPRSGDLSVYWYQQSLDQGLQFLIQYYNGEERAKGNILERFSAQQFPDLHSELNLSSLELGDSALYFCASSEGVTNEKLFFGSGTQLSVL.

This clonotype came up a few times. CDR3 sequence: CASSSQTRFNQPQHF. As DNA, the CDR3 is TGTGCCAGCAGTTCCCAAACCCGGTTCAATCAGCCCCAGCATTTT. V and J are TRBV28 and TRBJ1-5; D is unresolved. Per germline, CDR1 MDHEN and CDR2 SYDVKM. This CDR3 comprises 15 residues. Trimming shortened V by 4 bases and J by 3 bases, and 13 bases separated the two germline ends. Using reference TRBV28 and TRBJ1-5 for the parts outside the CDR3, the full variable domain is DVKVTQSSRYLVKRTGEKVFLECVQDMDHENMFWYRQDPGLGLRLIYFSYDVKMKEKGDIPEGYSVSREKKERFSLILESASTNQTSMYLCASSSQTRFNQPQHFGDGTRLSIL.

This clonotype was seen only a few times. This chain uses TRBV19 with TRBJ2-2; 7 positions match TRBD1. Germline V gene sequence: CDR1 LNHDA, CDR2 SQIVND (reference sequence). This CDR3 is built from 14 residues. After removal of 7 bases from V and 4 bases from J, the junction contained 6 bases not matched to a gene. The DNA of the CDR3 is TGTGCCAGTACCGGGACAGCCAGCACCGGGGAGCTGTTTTTT. It yields the protein CASTGTASTGELFF. The variable domain in full, completed from reference TRBV19 and TRBJ2-2, reads DGGITQSPKYLFRKEGQNVTLSCEQNLNHDAMYWYRQDPGQGLRLIYYSQIVNDFQKGDIAEGYSVSREKKESFPLTVTSAQKNPTAFYLCASTGTASTGELFFGEGSRLTVL.

This clonotype was detected only a few times. A single base separates this from a much larger clone, so it may be a read error. The chain employs TRBV15 and TRBJ2-1, with 7 bases identical to TRBD2. The germline V gene encodes CDR1 LNHNV and CDR2 YYDKDF (reference sequence). This CDR3 comprises 15 residues. After removal of 1 base from V and 4 bases from J, the junction contained 4 bases not matched to a gene. DNA for the CDR3: TGTGCCACCAGCAGAGTGGCTAGCGGATACAATGAGCAGTTCTTC. Its translation is CATSRVASGYNEQFF.

This clonotype was seen ten or more times. V is TRBV3-1 and J is TRBJ1-3, with D possibly matching TRBD1 (5 bases). The germline V and J ends were trimmed by 0 bases and 0 bases, with 12 bases remaining between them. Looked up from germline, CDR1 is LGHDT and CDR2 is YNNKEL (reference sequence). The CDR3 runs to 17 residues. The CDR3, as DNA: TGTGCCAGCAGCCAAGATCCTTACAGGAACTCTGGAAACACCATATATTTT. Translating gives CASSQDPYRNSGNTIYF.

The chain has TRBV28 and TRBJ1-3, with unresolved D. Germline V gene data show CDR1 as MDHEN and CDR2 as SYDVKM. Trimming pared 3 bases from V and 0 bases from J, leaving 6 bases between. The CDR3 is 14 amino acids. DNA of the CDR3: TGTGCCAGCAGTTTCCCGGCCTCTGGAAACACCATATATTTT. Translating gives CASSFPASGNTIYF.

This clonotype appeared many times. The chain joins TRBV12-3 or TRBV12-4 to TRBJ1-6; 7 bases fit TRBD1. There are 15 residues in the CDR3. Germline trimming cut 6 bases from V and 2 bases from J; bases unmatched to any gene: 4. CDR3 nucleotide sequence: TGTGCCAGCAGCAACAGGGGTACCTATAATTCACCCCTCCACTTT. Translation gives CASSNRGTYNSPLHF.